Shown below are 6 T cell receptor beta chains from a single sample sequenced in a study of T cells expressing NK-cell markers. From the 5' RACE reads, TCRdb lists one entry per CDR3 protein and no DNA. The sample's table shows 500,000 to 600,000 distinct CDR3 sequences. The source material was blood T cells: a sorted CD56 or NKG2C T cell subset, CD4+ or CD8+ T cells, or bulk PBMC T cells (not recorded which). Receptors were obtained from a man aged 18 to 30 in good health.

The chain uses TRBV5-1 and TRBJ2-2. The CDR3 totals 17 residues. CDR1 and CDR2 (germline): SGHRS, YFSETQ. This CDR3 is CASSSQGFRTNTGELFF.

V usage is TRBV5-1 and J usage is TRBJ2-2. The CDR3 spans 16 residues. From germline, CDR1 is SGHRS and CDR2 YFSETQ. The CDR3 reads CASSSPAGLSTGELFF.

The chain couples TRBV6-1 to TRBJ1-1; TCRdb lists TRBD1, though no DNA is available to test this call. Germline-derived CDR1 and CDR2 are MNHNS and SASEGT. There are 14 residues in the CDR3. CDR3 in amino acids: CASSPGGENTEAFF.

This sequence joins TRBV12-3 or TRBV12-4 and TRBJ2-1; TCRdb's D call, TRBD2, is unchecked because there is no DNA. There are 15 residues in the CDR3. The CDR3: CASTPTRSTYNEQFF.

V is TRBV7-2 and J is TRBJ2-1; TCRdb reports TRBD1, a call that lacks DNA to check it against. This CDR3 has 15 amino acids. Germline assignment: CDR1 SGHTA and CDR2 FQGNSA. CDR3 residues: CASSMKDPWDNEQFF.

CDR3 protein: CSAKGRDTSEKLFF. This chain links TRBV20-1 with TRBJ1-4; with no DNA, the TCRdb D assignment of TRBD1 cannot be verified. This CDR3 region has 14 residues. The germline gives CDR1 DFQATT, CDR2 SNEGSKA (reference sequence).